The T cell receptor (beta chain) described here comes from a study of T cells in localized non-small cell lung cancer. Sequencing used immunoSEQ multiplex PCR; TCRdb keeps in-frame clones, though not all of them. Seen here are tens of thousands of clones, 70% to 90% observed once, and the top ten hold approximately 3%. A few counts support this clone. Its cognate antigen is unknown. General study points: Among the tissues sampled, uninvolved adjacent lung had the highest T cell clonality, above tumor.

The V gene lost 10 bases and the J gene lost 0 bases, with 10 bases spanning the gap. This CDR3 is 13 amino acids long. Germline V gene sequence: CDR1 LNHDA, CDR2 SQIVND (reference sequence). V and J are TRBV19 and TRBJ1-3; maybe TRBD1 (5 bases). This TCR derives from a man aged 40-75 years with stage I lung adenocarcinoma. Sequenced material: peripheral blood, taken before any cancer treatment. CDR3 sequence: CATTAYSGNTIYF. CDR3 coding DNA: TGTGCCACGACAGCCTACTCTGGAAACACCATATATTTT.